A single sample is the source of the 23 T cell receptor beta chains below, sequenced in a study of blood T cell repertoires in COVID-19. Only in-frame clones appear in the TCRdb table, and some are missing; sequencing was by immunoSEQ multiplex PCR. The sample lists 310,000 or so clones; approximately 88% were seen once. The sequencing input was PBMCs or T cells enriched from blood (not recorded which). The source is a woman between 18 and 29 years old who had recovered from COVID-19.

The genes are TRBV7-7 and TRBJ2-7, with D maybe TRBD1 (5 bases). Looked up from germline, CDR1 is SSHAT and CDR2 is FNYEAQ (reference sequence). CDR3 length: 15 amino acids. V was shortened by 1 base and J by 6 bases, with 16 bases between the two germline ends. As DNA, the CDR3 is TGTGCCAGCAGCTTAGGACCTCTGGGGCACACCGAGCAGTACTTC. It codes for CASSLGPLGHTEQYF.

This clone was seen once. The gene calls are TRBV25-1 and TRBJ2-6; D is unclear. CDR1 and CDR2 (germline): MGHDK, SYGVNS. V was cut by 0 bases and J by 0 bases, with 9 bases left in between. This CDR3 has 17 amino acids. In nucleotides, the CDR3 is TGTGCCAGCAGTGAATATCCCCGTAGCTCTGGGGCCAACGTCCTGACTTTC. Encoded protein: CASSEYPRSSGANVLTF.

This chain uses TRBV5-1 with TRBJ2-3; TRBD2 matches 9 bases. The CDR3 is 17 residues long. Germline CDR1 SGHRS, CDR2 YFSETQ. V dropped 5 bases and J dropped 1; count of bases not matched to a gene: 11. The CDR3, as DNA: TGCGCCAGCAGGTACCCCATAGCGGGGGAGCGCACAGATACGCAGTATTTT. Its protein product is CASRYPIAGERTDTQYF. Together with reference TRBV5-1 and TRBJ2-3, the CDR3 gives the full variable domain: KAGVTQTPRYLIKTRGQQVTLSCSPISGHRSVSWYQQTPGQGLQFLFEYFSETQRNKGNFPGRFSGRQFSNSRSEMNVSTLELGDSALYLCASRYPIAGERTDTQYFGPGTRLTVL.

This chain links TRBV28 with TRBJ1-3; TRBD1 might be the D (5 bases). Deletions cut 6 bases from V and 0 bases from J, with 15 bases between. CDR1 and CDR2 (germline): MDHEN, SYDVKM. The CDR3 is made up of 16 amino acids. The CDR3 sequence is CASSIPGLSSGNTIYF. DNA of the CDR3: TGTGCCAGCAGCATTCCGGGACTAAGCTCTGGAAACACCATATATTTT.

The chain employs TRBV12-1 and TRBJ2-5; the listed D gene, TRBD2, was not tested against the DNA. TRBV12-1 is recorded as a pseudogene. The CDR3 extends over 19 amino acids. The CDR3 here is CASSSPPSLAMGTQETQYF. The CDR3 DNA is TGTGCCAGCAGCTCCCCACCGTCACTAGCGATGGGGACCCAGGAGACCCAGTACTTC.

V gene TRBV14 combines with J gene TRBJ2-3, with a tentative D call TRBD2 (5 bases). Trimming removed 4 bases at V and 2 bases at J, with 16 bases between. This CDR3 has 16 amino acids. Germline V gene sequence: CDR1 SGHDN, CDR2 FVKESK. CDR3 protein: CASSPSHLEATDTQYF. In DNA, the CDR3 is TGTGCCAGCAGCCCCTCCCATCTGGAGGCCACAGATACGCAGTATTTT. The whole variable domain, filled in from reference TRBV14 and TRBJ2-3, reads EAGVTQFPSHSVIEKGQTVTLRCDPISGHDNLYWYRRVMGKEIKFLLHFVKESKQDESGMPNNRFLAERTGGTYSTLKVQPAELEDSGVYFCASSPSHLEATDTQYFGPGTRLTVL.

This chain joins TRBV11-3 and TRBJ1-1; no clear D gene. The CDR3 spans 14 residues. Trimming shortened V by 1 base and J by 0 bases, and 6 bases separated the two germline ends. Germline V gene data show CDR1 as SGHNT and CDR2 as YENEEA. The CDR3 DNA sequence: TGTGCCAGCAGCTTAGGAGGCCTGAACACTGAAGCTTTCTTT. As protein: CASSLGGLNTEAFF.

The genes are TRBV28 and TRBJ2-7, with 8 bases lining up with TRBD1. This CDR3 region has 16 residues. Germline V gene data show CDR1 as MDHEN and CDR2 as SYDVKM. V lost 5 bases to trimming and J lost 2 bases; unmatched junction nucleotides: 11. CDR3: CASSLLGQGRPYEQYF. In DNA, the CDR3 is TGTGCCAGCAGTCTACTCGGACAGGGAAGACCCTACGAGCAGTACTTC.

The V gene is TRBV18, the J gene TRBJ2-7; possibly TRBD2 for D (5 bases). V was cut by 3 bases and J by 0 bases, with 9 bases left in between. CDR3 length: 14 residues. Germline V lookup: CDR1 KGHSH, CDR2 LQKENI. CDR3 in amino acids: CASSPDGNSYEQYF. The CDR3 nucleotides are TGTGCCAGCTCACCGGACGGGAACTCCTACGAGCAGTACTTC. The whole variable domain, remainder taken from reference TRBV18 and TRBJ2-7, is NAGVMQNPRHLVRRRGQEARLRCSPMKGHSHVYWYRQLPEEGLKFMVYLQKENIIDESGMPKERFSAEFPKEGPSILRIQQVVRGDSAAYFCASSPDGNSYEQYFGPGTRLTVT.

The rearrangement uses TRBV27 and TRBJ1-2; 11 positions agree with TRBD1. The CDR3 contains 15 residues. The germline gives CDR1 MNHEY, CDR2 SMNVEV (reference sequence). V trimming: 5 bases; J trimming: 4 bases; junction bases outside the gene matches: 6. In DNA, the CDR3 is TGTGCCAGCAGTCGTTGGACAGGGGGCGGCTATGGCTACACCTTC. Translated: CASSRWTGGGYGYTF.

The gene calls are TRBV7-2 and TRBJ1-6; D may be TRBD1 (6 bases). Germline values: CDR1 SGHTA, CDR2 FQGNSA. The CDR3 spans 14 residues. The V end was cut by 3 bases, the J end by 7 bases, with 10 bases between. The CDR3, as DNA: TGTGCCAGCAGCTTTTGGACAGAGAATTCACCCCTCCACTTT. Translated, it gives CASSFWTENSPLHF.

V usage is TRBV10-2 and J usage is TRBJ2-3; 8 nucleotides agree with TRBD2. The CDR3 totals 15 residues. Germline V gene data show CDR1 as WSHSY and CDR2 as SAAADI. With V trimmed by 10 bases and J by 3 bases, 12 bases remained unmatched. DNA for the CDR3: TGCGCCACAACTTCGATGGGCGGGAGGACAGATACGCAGTATTTT. Translating gives CATTSMGGRTDTQYF.

This clone came up once. DNA of the CDR3: TGCGCCAGCAGCCCCGCGGGACAGCGTGGTAGAACTGAAGCTTTCTTT. This translates into CASSPAGQRGRTEAFF. The gene calls are TRBV5-1 and TRBJ1-1; TRBD1 matches 7 bases. Germline assignment: CDR1 SGHRS and CDR2 YFSETQ. The CDR3 runs 16 residues. The J segment lost 5 bases and the V segment lost 4 bases, leaving 14 bases of the junction unmatched.

CDR3 sequence (DNA): TGTGCCAGCAGCTTTTACCAGGGGCTGTACGAGCAGTACTTC. This codes for CASSFYQGLYEQYF. This chain uses TRBV5-6 with TRBJ2-7, with D possibly matching TRBD1 (6 bases). This CDR3 region has 14 residues. Germline loops: CDR1 SGHDT, CDR2 YYEEEE. V was pared by 2 bases and J by 4 bases, with 13 bases between.

This clone is a singleton in its sample. The CDR3 DNA reads as TGTGCCAGCAGCTTAGTCCCAGGGGACGGTCAGCCCCAGCATTTT. It yields the protein CASSLVPGDGQPQHF. This chain connects TRBV7-2 to TRBJ1-5; weak D call: TRBD1 (6 bases). Germline V gene sequence: CDR1 SGHTA, CDR2 FQGNSA. The V end was cut by 1 base, the J end by 6 bases, with 13 bases between. The CDR3 runs 15 residues.

V and J are TRBV6-5 and TRBJ2-5, with 10 bases lining up with TRBD1. The J segment lost 5 bases and the V segment lost 8 bases, leaving 5 bases of the junction unmatched. CDR1 is MNHEY and CDR2 is SVGAGI in the germline V gene. The CDR3 covers 13 residues. The CDR3 loop is CASGTGARETQYF. The DNA of the CDR3 is TGTGCCAGCGGGACAGGGGCAAGGGAGACCCAGTACTTC.

As DNA, the CDR3 is TGCGCCAGCAGCTACGCCGGGGACTCCCGCATCAGCGAGCAGTACTTC. Amino acid sequence: CASSYAGDSRISEQYF. V usage is TRBV5-1 and J usage is TRBJ2-7, with D possibly TRBD2 on 6 matching bases. There are 16 residues in the CDR3. Looked up from germline, CDR1 is SGHRS and CDR2 is YFSETQ. Trimming took 3 bases from V and 6 from J, leaving 22 bases between them.

This chain connects TRBV4-1 to TRBJ2-4; 12 bases are a match to TRBD2. Trimming cost V 0 bases and J 7 bases; bases outside gene matches: 10. There are 18 residues in the CDR3. Germline lookup yields CDR1 MGHRA and CDR2 YSYEKL. CDR3 coding DNA: TGCGCCAGCAGCCAAGAGGGACTAGCGGGCTTCGCGCCCAACATTCAGTACTTC. Its protein is CASSQEGLAGFAPNIQYF.

The gene calls are TRBV9 and TRBJ2-2; 9 nucleotides align to TRBD1. Germline trimming cut 2 bases from V and 1 base from J; bases unmatched to any gene: 3. Germline loops: CDR1 SGDLS, CDR2 YYNGEE. CDR3 length equals 16 residues. The CDR3 spells CASSVWDRENTGELFF. In DNA form, the CDR3 reads TGTGCCAGCAGCGTTTGGGACAGGGAGAACACCGGGGAGCTGTTTTTT.

This chain uses TRBV19 with TRBJ1-4; a weak D match, TRBD1 (5 bases). The V gene's germline CDR1 is LNHDA and CDR2 SQIVND (reference sequence). The CDR3 loop spans 16 amino acids. V dropped 7 bases and J dropped 1 base, with 16 bases sitting between them. The CDR3 DNA is TGTGCCAGTATGAAGGGGAGCGGGGTAACTAATGAAAAACTGTTTTTT. It yields the protein CASMKGSGVTNEKLFF.

This clone was recorded once. The CDR3 region is CASSMGQYGYTF. In nucleotides, the CDR3 is TGTGCCAGCAGCATGGGACAGTATGGCTACACCTTC. This chain connects TRBV5-8 to TRBJ1-2; 7 nucleotides match TRBD1. The CDR3 contains 12 residues. V lost 4 bases and J lost 5; bases outside the gene matches: 2. From germline, CDR1 is SGHTS and CDR2 YDEGEE.

The chain couples TRBV28 to TRBJ1-3; TRBD1 matches 7 bases. From germline, CDR1 is MDHEN and CDR2 SYDVKM. This CDR3 region has 16 residues. Germline trimming cut 5 bases from V and 2 bases from J; bases unmatched to any gene: 9. The CDR3 here is CASSQFDRATGNTIYF. The CDR3 DNA sequence: TGTGCCAGCAGTCAATTTGACAGGGCAACTGGAAACACCATATATTTT.

The V and J genes are TRBV19 and TRBJ1-2; D remains unclear. The CDR3 consists of 12 residues. The V end lost 9 bases, the J end lost 4 bases, and 12 bases lay between the germline ends. The germline CDR1 and CDR2 sequences are LNHDA and SQIVND (reference sequence). CDR3 amino acids: CASNSQSYGYTF. CDR3 DNA sequence: TGTGCCAGCAATTCACAGTCCTATGGCTACACCTTC.